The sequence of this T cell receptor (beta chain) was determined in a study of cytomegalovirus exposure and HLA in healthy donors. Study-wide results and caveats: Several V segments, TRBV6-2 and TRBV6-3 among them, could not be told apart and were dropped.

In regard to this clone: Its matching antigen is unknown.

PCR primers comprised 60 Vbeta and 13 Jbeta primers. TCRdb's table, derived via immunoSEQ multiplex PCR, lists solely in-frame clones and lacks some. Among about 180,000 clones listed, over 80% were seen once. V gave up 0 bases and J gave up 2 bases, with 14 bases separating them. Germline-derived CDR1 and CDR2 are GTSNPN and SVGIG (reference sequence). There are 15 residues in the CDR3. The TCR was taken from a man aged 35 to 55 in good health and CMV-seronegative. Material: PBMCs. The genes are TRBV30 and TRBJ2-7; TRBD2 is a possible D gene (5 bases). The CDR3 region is CAWSVRGSGAYEQYF. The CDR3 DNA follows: TGTGCCTGGAGTGTACGAGGCTCCGGGGCCTACGAGCAGTACTTC.